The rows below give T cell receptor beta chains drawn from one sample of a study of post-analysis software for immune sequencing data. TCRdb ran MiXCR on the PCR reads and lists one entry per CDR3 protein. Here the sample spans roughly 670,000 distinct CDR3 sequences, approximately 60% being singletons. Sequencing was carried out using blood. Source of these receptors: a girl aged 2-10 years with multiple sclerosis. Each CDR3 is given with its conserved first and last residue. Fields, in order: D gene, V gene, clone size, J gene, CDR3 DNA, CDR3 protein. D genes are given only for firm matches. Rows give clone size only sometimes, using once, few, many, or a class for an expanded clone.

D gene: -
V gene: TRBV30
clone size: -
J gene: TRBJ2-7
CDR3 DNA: TGTGCCGCCCGCAACGGCTACGAGCAGTACTTC
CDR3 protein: CAARNGYEQYF

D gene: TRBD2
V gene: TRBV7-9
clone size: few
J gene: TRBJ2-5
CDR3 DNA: TGTGCCAGCAGCTTAGAGCGGGAGGGGAATGAGCAGTACTTC
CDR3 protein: CASSLEREGNEQYF

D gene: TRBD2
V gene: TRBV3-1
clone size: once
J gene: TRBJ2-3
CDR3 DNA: TGTGCCAGCAGCCAGGGACTAGCGGTTACACAAGATACGCAGTATTTT
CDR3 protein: CASSQGLAVTQDTQYF

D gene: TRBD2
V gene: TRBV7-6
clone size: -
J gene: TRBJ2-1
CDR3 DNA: TGTGCCAGCAGATCAATACCCGACGGGAGGGACAATGAGCAGTTCTTC
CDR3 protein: CASRSIPDGRDNEQFF

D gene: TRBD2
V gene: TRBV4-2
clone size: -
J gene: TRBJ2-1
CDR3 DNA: TGTGCCAGCAGCCAAGTTCCCGCGGGGGGGACCGAGCAGTTCTTC
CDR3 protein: CASSQVPAGGTEQFF

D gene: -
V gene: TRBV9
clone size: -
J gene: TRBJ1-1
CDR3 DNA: TGTGCCAGCAGCGCCTATATTGAGAACACTGAAGCTTTCTTT
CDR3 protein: CASSAYIENTEAFF

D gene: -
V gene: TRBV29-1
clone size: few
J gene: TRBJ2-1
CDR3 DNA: TGCAGCGTTGCCTGGGGGAGAGAGGTTGAGCAGTTCTTC
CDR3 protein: CSVAWGREVEQFF

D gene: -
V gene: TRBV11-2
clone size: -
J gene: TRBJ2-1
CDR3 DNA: TGTGCCAGCAGCTTCCTCGGGACCATCAATGAGCAGTTCTTC
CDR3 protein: CASSFLGTINEQFF

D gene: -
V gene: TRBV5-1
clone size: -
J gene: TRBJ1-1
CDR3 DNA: TGCGCCAGCAGCTTACAGGTCCCCATGAACACTGAAGCTTTCTTT
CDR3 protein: CASSLQVPMNTEAFF

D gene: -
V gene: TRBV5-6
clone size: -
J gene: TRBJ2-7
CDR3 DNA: TGTGCCAGCAGCTTGCGGCTTATCTACGAGCAGTACTTC
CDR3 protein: CASSLRLIYEQYF

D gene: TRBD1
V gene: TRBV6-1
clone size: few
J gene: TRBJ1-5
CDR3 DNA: TGTGCCAGCAGACAGGGGCAGCGGCAGCCCCAGCATTTT
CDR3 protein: CASRQGQRQPQHF